The clone carrying this T cell receptor (beta chain) was counted a few times. The record originates from a study of naive and memory T cell subsets. Both TRBC1 and TRBC2 were covered by a beta constant-region primer of two equimolar oligonucleotides. Four rounds of PCR amplified the ligated cDNA using nested alpha and beta constant-region primers plus SP2. TCRdb reprocessed the UMI-ligation and nested PCR reads via MiXCR and lists one record per CDR3 protein. The table includes 95,000 to 150,000 distinct CDR3 sequences, approximately 37% detected once. Looked up from germline, CDR1 is SGHKS and CDR2 is YYEKEE (reference sequence). Trimming cost V 0 bases and J 0 bases, with 16 bases left between them. The CDR3 has 18 residues.

Sequencing was done on a sample of central memory CD4+ T cells from blood. The TCR originated in a human donor in good health. The chain links TRBV5-5 to TRBJ1-5, with TRBD1 as a possible D gene (6 bases). CDR3 bases: TGTGCCAGCAGCTTGGAGGCCCGCAGGGGCCCTAGCAATCAGCCCCAGCATTTT. Protein sequence: CASSLEARRGPSNQPQHF.